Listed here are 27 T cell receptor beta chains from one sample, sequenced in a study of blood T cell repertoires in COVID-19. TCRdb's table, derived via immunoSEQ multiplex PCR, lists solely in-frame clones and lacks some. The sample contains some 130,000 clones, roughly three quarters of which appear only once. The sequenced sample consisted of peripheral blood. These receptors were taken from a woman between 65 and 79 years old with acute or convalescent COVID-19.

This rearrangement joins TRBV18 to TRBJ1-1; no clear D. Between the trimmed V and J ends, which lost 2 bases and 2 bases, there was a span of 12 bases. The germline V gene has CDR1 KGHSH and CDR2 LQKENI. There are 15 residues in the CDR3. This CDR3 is CASSPVFSGNTEAFF. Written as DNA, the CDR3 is TGTGCCAGCTCACCAGTTTTTTCAGGAAACACTGAAGCTTTCTTT. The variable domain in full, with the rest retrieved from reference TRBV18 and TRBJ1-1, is NAGVMQNPRHLVRRRGQEARLRCSPMKGHSHVYWYRQLPEEGLKFMVYLQKENIIDESGMPKERFSAEFPKEGPSILRIQQVVRGDSAAYFCASSPVFSGNTEAFFGQGTRLTVV.

Here the CDR3 reads CASSPTGHGPVNTEAFF. CDR3 bases: TGCGCCAGCAGCCCGACAGGACACGGCCCGGTGAACACTGAAGCTTTCTTT. The rearrangement links TRBV5-1 to TRBJ1-1; weak D call: TRBD1 (6 bases). V was clipped by 4 bases and J by 0 bases, with 19 bases between them. Germline assignment: CDR1 SGHRS and CDR2 YFSETQ. The CDR3 covers 17 residues.

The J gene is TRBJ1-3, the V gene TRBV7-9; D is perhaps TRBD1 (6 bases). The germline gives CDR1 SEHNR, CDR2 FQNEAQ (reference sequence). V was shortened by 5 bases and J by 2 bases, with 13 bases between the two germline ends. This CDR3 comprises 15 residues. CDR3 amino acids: CASSPPGVAGNTIYF. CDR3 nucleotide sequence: TGTGCCAGCAGCCCCCCAGGGGTAGCTGGAAACACCATATATTTT.

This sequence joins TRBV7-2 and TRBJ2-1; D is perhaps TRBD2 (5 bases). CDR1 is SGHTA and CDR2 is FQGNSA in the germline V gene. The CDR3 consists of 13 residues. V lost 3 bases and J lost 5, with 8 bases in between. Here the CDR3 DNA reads TGTGCCAGCAGCTTGGGAGCGCACAATGAGCAGTTCTTC. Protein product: CASSLGAHNEQFF.

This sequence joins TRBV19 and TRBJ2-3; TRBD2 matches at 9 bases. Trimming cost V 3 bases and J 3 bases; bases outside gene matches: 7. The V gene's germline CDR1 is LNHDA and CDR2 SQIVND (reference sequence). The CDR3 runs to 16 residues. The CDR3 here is CASSIGSGRGTDTQYF. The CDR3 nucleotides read TGTGCCAGTAGTATCGGTAGCGGGAGAGGAACAGATACGCAGTATTTT.

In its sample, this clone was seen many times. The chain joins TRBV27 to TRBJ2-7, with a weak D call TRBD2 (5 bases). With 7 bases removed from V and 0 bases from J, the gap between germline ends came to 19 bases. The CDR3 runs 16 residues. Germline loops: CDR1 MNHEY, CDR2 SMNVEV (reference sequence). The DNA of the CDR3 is TGTGCCAGCAACCCCCTTTCTGGTAGCGCCTCCTACGAGCAGTACTTC. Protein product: CASNPLSGSASYEQYF.

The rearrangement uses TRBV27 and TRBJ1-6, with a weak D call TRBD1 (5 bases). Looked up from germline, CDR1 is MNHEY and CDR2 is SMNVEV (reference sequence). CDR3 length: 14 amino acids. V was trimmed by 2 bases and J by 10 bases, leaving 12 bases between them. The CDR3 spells CASSLPQGWSPLHF. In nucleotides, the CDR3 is TGTGCCAGCAGTTTACCCCAGGGTTGGTCACCCCTCCACTTT.

The CDR3 coding sequence is TGTGCCAGCAGCAACGGACAGGGTCCCTATGAAGATACGCAGTATTTT. It yields the protein CASSNGQGPYEDTQYF. The genes are TRBV11-2 and TRBJ2-3, with 8 bases fitting TRBD1. The CDR3 consists of 16 residues. Germline V lookup: CDR1 SGHAT, CDR2 FQNNGV. Unmatched junction bases numbered 12, after V lost 5 bases and J lost 5 bases. The whole variable domain, remainder taken from reference TRBV11-2 and TRBJ2-3, is EAGVAQSPRYKIIEKRQSVAFWCNPISGHATLYWYQQILGQGPKLLIQFQNNGVVDDSQLPKDRFSAERLKGVDSTLKIQPAKLEDSAVYLCASSNGQGPYEDTQYFGPGTRLTVL.

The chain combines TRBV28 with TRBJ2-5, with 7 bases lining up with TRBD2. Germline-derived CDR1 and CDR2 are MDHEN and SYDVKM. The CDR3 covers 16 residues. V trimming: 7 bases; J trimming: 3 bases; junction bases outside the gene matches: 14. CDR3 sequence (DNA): TGTGCCAGCAAAGGGGAGGCTAGCGGTGGGAAAGAGACCCAGTACTTC. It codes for CASKGEASGGKETQYF.

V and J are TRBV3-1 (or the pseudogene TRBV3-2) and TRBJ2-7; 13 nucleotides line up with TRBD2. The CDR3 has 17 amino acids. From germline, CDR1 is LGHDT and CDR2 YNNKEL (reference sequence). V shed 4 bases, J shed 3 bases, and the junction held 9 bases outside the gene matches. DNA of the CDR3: TGTGCCAGCAGCCCTGGGACTAGCGGGGCTACTTACTACGAGCAGTACTTC. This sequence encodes CASSPGTSGATYYEQYF.

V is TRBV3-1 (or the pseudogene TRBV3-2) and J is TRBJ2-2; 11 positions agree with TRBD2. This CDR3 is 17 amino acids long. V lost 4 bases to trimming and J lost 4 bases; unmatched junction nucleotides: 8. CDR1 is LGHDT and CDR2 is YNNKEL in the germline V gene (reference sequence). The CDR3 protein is CASSPTLSGGVTGELFF. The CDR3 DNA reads TGTGCCAGCAGCCCCACCCTTAGCGGGGGGGTCACCGGGGAGCTGTTTTTT.

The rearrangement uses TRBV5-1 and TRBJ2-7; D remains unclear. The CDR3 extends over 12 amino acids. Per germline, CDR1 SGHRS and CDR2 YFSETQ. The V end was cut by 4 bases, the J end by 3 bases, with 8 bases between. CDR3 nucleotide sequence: TGCGCCAGCAGCCCTGACATCTACGAGCAGTACTTC. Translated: CASSPDIYEQYF.

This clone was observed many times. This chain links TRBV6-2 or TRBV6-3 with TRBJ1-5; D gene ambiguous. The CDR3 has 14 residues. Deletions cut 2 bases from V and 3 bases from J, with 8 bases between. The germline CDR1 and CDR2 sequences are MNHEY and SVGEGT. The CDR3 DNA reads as TGTGCCAGCAGTTACGGGCCTAACAATCAGCCCCAGCATTTT. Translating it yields CASSYGPNNQPQHF.

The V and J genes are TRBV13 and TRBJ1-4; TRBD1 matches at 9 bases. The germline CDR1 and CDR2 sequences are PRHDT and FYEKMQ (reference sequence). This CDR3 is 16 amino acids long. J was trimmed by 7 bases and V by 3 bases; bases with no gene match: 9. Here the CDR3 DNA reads TGTGCCAGCAGCTTCTCGGTTACAGGGGGCGCTGAAAAACTGTTTTTT. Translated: CASSFSVTGGAEKLFF.

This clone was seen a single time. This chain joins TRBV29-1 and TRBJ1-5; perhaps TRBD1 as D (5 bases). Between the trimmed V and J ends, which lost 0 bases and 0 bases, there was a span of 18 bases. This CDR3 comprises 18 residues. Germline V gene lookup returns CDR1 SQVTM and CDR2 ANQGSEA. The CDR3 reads CSVEDGVLGDYSNQPQHF. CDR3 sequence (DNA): TGCAGCGTTGAAGATGGGGTTCTGGGGGACTATAGCAATCAGCCCCAGCATTTT.

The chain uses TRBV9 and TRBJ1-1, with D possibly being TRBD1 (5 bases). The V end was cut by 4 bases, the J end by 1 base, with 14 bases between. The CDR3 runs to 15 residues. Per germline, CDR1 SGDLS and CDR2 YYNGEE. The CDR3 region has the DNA TGTGCCAGCAGCTATACTTCGACAGCGAACACTGAAGCTTTCTTT. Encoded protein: CASSYTSTANTEAFF. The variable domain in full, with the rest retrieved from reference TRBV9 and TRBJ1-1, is DSGVTQTPKHLITATGQRVTLRCSPRSGDLSVYWYQQSLDQGLQFLIQYYNGEERAKGNILERFSAQQFPDLHSELNLSSLELGDSALYFCASSYTSTANTEAFFGQGTRLTVV.

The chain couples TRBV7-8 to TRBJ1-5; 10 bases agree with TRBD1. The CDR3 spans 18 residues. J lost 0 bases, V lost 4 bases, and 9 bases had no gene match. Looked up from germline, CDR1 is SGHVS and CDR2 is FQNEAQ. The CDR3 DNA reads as TGTGCCAGCAGCTCGGGCGGGACAGGGGCAAGTAGCAATCAGCCCCAGCATTTT. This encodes CASSSGGTGASSNQPQHF.

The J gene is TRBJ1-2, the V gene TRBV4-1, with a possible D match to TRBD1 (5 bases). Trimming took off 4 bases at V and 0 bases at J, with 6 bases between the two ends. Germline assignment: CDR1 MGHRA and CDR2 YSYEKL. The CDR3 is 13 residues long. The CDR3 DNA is TGCGCCAGCAGCCCAGGGACTAACTATGGCTACACCTTC. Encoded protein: CASSPGTNYGYTF.

CDR3 sequence reads: CASSPGRVNTGELFF. The CDR3 nucleotides are TGTGCCAGCAGCCCCGGGAGGGTGAACACCGGGGAGCTGTTTTTT. The rearrangement uses TRBV27 and TRBJ2-2; 8 bases line up with TRBD2. Looked up from germline, CDR1 is MNHEY and CDR2 is SMNVEV (reference sequence). There are 15 residues in the CDR3. V shed 6 bases and J 1 base; nucleotides not matched to a gene: 4.

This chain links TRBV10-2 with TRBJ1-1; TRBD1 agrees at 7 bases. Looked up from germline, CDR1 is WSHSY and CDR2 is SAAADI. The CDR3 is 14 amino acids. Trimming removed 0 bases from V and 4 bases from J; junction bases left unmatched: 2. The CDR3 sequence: CASSESRGRTEAFF. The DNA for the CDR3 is TGCGCCAGCAGTGAGTCGAGGGGGCGCACTGAAGCTTTCTTT.

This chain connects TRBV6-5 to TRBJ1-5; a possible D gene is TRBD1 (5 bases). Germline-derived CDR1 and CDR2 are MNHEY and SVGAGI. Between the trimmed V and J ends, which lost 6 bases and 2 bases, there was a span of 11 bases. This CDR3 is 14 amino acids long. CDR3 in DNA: TGTGCCAGCAGACCGAAAGGGGGCAATCAGCCCCAGCATTTT. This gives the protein CASRPKGGNQPQHF.

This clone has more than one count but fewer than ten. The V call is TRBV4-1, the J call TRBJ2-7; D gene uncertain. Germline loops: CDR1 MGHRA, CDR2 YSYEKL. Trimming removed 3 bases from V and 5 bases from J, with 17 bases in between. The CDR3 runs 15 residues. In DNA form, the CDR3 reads TGCGCCAGCAGCCATGATAGCTCCCCCAACCACGAGCAGTACTTC. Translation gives CASSHDSSPNHEQYF.

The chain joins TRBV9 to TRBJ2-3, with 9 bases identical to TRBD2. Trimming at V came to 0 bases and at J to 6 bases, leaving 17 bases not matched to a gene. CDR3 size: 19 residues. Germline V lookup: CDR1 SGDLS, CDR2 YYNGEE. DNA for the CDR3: TGTGCCAGCAGCGTAGCTCCAGAGGGGCCGCGGGGGGGCATGGATACGCAGTATTTT. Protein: CASSVAPEGPRGGMDTQYF.

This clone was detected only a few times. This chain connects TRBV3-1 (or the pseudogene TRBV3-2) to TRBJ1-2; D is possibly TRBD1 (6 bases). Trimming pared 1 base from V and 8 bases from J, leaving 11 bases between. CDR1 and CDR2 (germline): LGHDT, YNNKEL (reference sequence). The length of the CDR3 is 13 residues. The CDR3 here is CASSQVGAEGYTF. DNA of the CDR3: TGTGCCAGCAGCCAAGTGGGGGCTGAGGGCTACACCTTC.

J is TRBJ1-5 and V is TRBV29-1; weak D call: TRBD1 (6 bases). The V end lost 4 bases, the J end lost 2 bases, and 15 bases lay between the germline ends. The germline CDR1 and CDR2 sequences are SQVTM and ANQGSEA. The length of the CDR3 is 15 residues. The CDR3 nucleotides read TGCAGCGTTGCTCTACAGGGTGATCGCAATCAGCCCCAGCATTTT. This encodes CSVALQGDRNQPQHF.

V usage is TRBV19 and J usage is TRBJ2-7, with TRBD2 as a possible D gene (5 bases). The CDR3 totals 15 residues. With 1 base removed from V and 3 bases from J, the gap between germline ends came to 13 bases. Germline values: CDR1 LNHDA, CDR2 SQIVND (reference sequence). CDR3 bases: TGTGCCAGTAGTATAGTGTCTGGGAGTGGCTACGAGCAGTACTTC. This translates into CASSIVSGSGYEQYF.

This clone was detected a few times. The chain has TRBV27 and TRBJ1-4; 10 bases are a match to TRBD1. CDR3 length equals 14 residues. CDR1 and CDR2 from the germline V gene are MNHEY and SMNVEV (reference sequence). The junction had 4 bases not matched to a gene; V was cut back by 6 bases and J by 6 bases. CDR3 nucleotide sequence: TGTGCCAGCAGGCGACAGGGGGCTTATGAAAAACTGTTTTTT. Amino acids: CASRRQGAYEKLFF.